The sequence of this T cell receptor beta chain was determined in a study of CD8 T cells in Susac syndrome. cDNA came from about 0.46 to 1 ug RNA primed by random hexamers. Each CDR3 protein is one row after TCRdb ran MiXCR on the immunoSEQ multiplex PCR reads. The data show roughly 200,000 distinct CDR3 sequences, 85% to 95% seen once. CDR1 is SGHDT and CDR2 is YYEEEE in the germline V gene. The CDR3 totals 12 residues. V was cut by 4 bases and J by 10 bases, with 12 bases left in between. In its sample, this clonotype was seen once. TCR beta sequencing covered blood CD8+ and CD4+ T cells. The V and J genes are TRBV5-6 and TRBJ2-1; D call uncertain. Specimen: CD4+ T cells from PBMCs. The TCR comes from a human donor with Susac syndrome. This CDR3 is CASSLTRSEQFF. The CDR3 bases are TGTGCCAGCAGCCTCACCCGCTCGGAGCAGTTCTTC. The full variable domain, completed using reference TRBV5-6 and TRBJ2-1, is DAGVTQSPTHLIKTRGQQVTLRCSPKSGHDTVSWYQQALGQGPQFIFQYYEEEERQRGNFPDRFSGHQFPNYSSELNVNALLLGDSALYLCASSLTRSEQFFGPGTRLTVL.